This TCR beta chain came from a study of blood T cells in healthy people across ages. Notes on the study in general: Changes in expanded clonotypes were possibly confounded, as the CMV status of donors was unknown. Aged donors had fewer naive CD4+ cells and lower diversity than long-lived donors.

A J-beta primer mix and a sample-barcoded 5' primer were used in a second PCR of about 6 to 12 cycles. Each of the cDNA molecules was tagged by a template-switch adaptor with 12 random nucleotides. Each single sample gave us at least 2.5 million CDR3-containing paired-end reads. MiXCR, applied by TCRdb to the 5' RACE reads, yields one record per CDR3 protein. The sample has about 800,000 distinct CDR3 sequences, 35% to 50% seen once. Germline assignment: CDR1 SGHRS and CDR2 YFSETQ. The length of the CDR3 is 11 residues. In this sample, this clonotype turned up many times. Its antigen is not identified. The junction departs from germline at one end; a sequencing error may be responsible.

The chain is built from TRBV5-1 and TRBJ2-1; D call uncertain. Specimen: blood. The TCR originated in an older man in good health. CDR3 region: CASSLFDEQFF. CDR3 bases: TGTGCCAGCAGCTTATTTGATGAGCAGTTCTTC.